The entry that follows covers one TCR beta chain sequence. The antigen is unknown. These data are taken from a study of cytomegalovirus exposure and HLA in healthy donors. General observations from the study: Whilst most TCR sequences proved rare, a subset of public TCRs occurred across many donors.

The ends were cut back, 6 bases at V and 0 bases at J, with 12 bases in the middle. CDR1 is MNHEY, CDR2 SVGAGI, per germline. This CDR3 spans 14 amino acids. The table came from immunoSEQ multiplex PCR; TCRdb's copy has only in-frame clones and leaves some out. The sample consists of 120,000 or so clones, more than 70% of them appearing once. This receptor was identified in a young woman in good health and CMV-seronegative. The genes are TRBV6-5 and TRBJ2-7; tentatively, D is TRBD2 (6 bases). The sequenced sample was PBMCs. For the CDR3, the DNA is TGTGCCAGCAGCCGGGACTTTAGCTCCTACGAGCAGTACTTC. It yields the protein CASSRDFSSYEQYF.